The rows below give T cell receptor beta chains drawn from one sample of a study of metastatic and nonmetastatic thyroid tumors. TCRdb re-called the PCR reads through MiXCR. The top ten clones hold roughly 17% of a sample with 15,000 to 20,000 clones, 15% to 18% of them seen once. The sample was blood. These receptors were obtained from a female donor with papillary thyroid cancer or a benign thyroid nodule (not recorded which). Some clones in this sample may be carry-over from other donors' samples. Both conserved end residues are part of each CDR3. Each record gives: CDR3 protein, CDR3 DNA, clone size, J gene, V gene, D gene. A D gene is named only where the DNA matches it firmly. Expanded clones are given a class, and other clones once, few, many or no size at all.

CDR3 protein: CASSSGTISPLHF
CDR3 DNA: TGTGCCAGCAGTTCCGGGACAATTTCACCCCTCCACTTT
clone size: medium-sized
J gene: TRBJ1-6
V gene: TRBV28
D gene: .

CDR3 protein: CASRGTSEYYEQYF
CDR3 DNA: TGTGCCAGCAGGGGGACTAGCGAGTACTACGAGCAGTACTTC
clone size: medium-sized
J gene: TRBJ2-7
V gene: TRBV28
D gene: TRBD2

CDR3 protein: CASSFSSAAKNIQYF
CDR3 DNA: TGTGCCAGCAGTTTTTCCAGCGCGGCCAAAAACATTCAGTACTTC
clone size: many
J gene: TRBJ2-4
V gene: TRBV28
D gene: .

CDR3 protein: CASSPRQASGNEQFF
CDR3 DNA: TGTGCCAGCTCACCAAGACAGGCCTCCGGCAATGAGCAGTTCTTC
clone size: many
J gene: TRBJ2-1
V gene: TRBV18
D gene: .

CDR3 protein: CASSYEGGVVGTGFYCYTF
CDR3 DNA: TGTGCCAGCAGTTACGAGGGTGGCGTAGTCGGTACAGGGTTCTATTGCTACACCTTC
clone size: .
J gene: TRBJ1-2
V gene: TRBV6-2/TRBV6-3
D gene: .

CDR3 protein: CASSLAGVYNEQFF
CDR3 DNA: TGTGCCAGCAGCTTGGCGGGAGTCTACAATGAGCAGTTCTTC
clone size: medium-sized
J gene: TRBJ2-1
V gene: TRBV7-2
D gene: TRBD2

CDR3 protein: CSAQAGGRGQPQHF
CDR3 DNA: TGCAGTGCTCAAGCAGGGGGCCGAGGTCAGCCCCAGCATTTT
clone size: many
J gene: TRBJ1-5
V gene: TRBV20-1
D gene: TRBD1

CDR3 protein: CSARDRDRGGYGYTF
CDR3 DNA: TGCAGTGCTAGAGATAGGGACAGGGGGGGCTATGGCTACACCTTC
clone size: many
J gene: TRBJ1-2
V gene: TRBV20-1
D gene: TRBD1

CDR3 protein: CASSFRGVDTEAFF
CDR3 DNA: TGTGCCAGCAGCTTCCGGGGTGTAGACACTGAAGCTTTCTTT
clone size: many
J gene: TRBJ1-1
V gene: TRBV19
D gene: .

CDR3 protein: CASSTLGEWDPPLHF
CDR3 DNA: TGTGCCAGCAGCACCTTAGGGGAGTGGGATCCACCTCTCCACTTT
clone size: .
J gene: TRBJ1-6
V gene: TRBV11-2
D gene: .

CDR3 protein: CASSPHRDREDEQYF
CDR3 DNA: TGTGCCAGTAGCCCCCACCGGGACAGGGAGGACGAGCAGTACTTC
clone size: many
J gene: TRBJ2-7
V gene: TRBV19
D gene: TRBD1

CDR3 protein: CASSYEGGEKLFF
CDR3 DNA: TGTGCCAGCAGTTACGAGGGAGGCGAAAAACTGTTTTTT
clone size: many
J gene: TRBJ1-4
V gene: TRBV6-5
D gene: .

CDR3 protein: CASSPPRVDYGYTF
CDR3 DNA: TGTGCCAGCAGTCCCCCTCGGGTCGACTATGGCTACACCTTC
clone size: medium-sized
J gene: TRBJ1-2
V gene: TRBV12-3/TRBV12-4
D gene: .

CDR3 protein: CASSLAGGAPYGYTF
CDR3 DNA: TGTGCCAGCAGCTTGGCGGGCGGGGCTCCTTATGGCTACACCTTC
clone size: many
J gene: TRBJ1-2
V gene: TRBV5-6
D gene: .

CDR3 protein: CASSLSSLNEQFF
CDR3 DNA: TGTGCCAGCAGCTTATCAAGTCTCAATGAGCAGTTCTTC
clone size: few
J gene: TRBJ2-1
V gene: TRBV11-2
D gene: .

CDR3 protein: CASSKTSGSHEQYF
CDR3 DNA: TGTGCCAGCAGTAAAACTAGCGGGAGTCACGAGCAGTACTTC
clone size: medium-sized
J gene: TRBJ2-7
V gene: TRBV6-1
D gene: TRBD2

CDR3 protein: CASSLYGGWEKLFF
CDR3 DNA: TGTGCCAGCAGCTTGTATGGGGGTTGGGAAAAACTGTTTTTT
clone size: many
J gene: TRBJ1-4
V gene: TRBV7-2
D gene: .

CDR3 protein: CASSPRRQDTNEKLFF
CDR3 DNA: TGCGCCAGCAGCCCCCGTCGACAGGATACTAATGAAAAACTGTTTTTT
clone size: many
J gene: TRBJ1-4
V gene: TRBV5-1
D gene: .

CDR3 protein: CASREYNEQFF
CDR3 DNA: TGTGCCAGCAGAGAATACAATGAGCAGTTCTTC
clone size: few
J gene: TRBJ2-1
V gene: TRBV2
D gene: .

CDR3 protein: CASSLGPMPFF
CDR3 DNA: TGTGCCAGCAGCTTGGGGCCGATGCCGTTCTTC
clone size: many
J gene: TRBJ2-1
V gene: TRBV5-6
D gene: .

CDR3 protein: CASSLAPQENYGYTF
CDR3 DNA: TGCGCCAGCAGCTTGGCCCCACAGGAGAACTATGGCTACACCTTC
clone size: few
J gene: TRBJ1-2
V gene: TRBV5-1
D gene: .

CDR3 protein: CSARGPAGGSTDTQYF
CDR3 DNA: TGCAGTGCTAGAGGGCCCGCGGGGGGGAGCACAGATACGCAGTATTTT
clone size: .
J gene: TRBJ2-3
V gene: TRBV20-1
D gene: TRBD2

CDR3 protein: CASSSTTREKLFF
CDR3 DNA: TGTGCCAGCAGTTCTACCACACGAGAAAAACTGTTTTTT
clone size: many
J gene: TRBJ1-4
V gene: TRBV27
D gene: .

CDR3 protein: CASSSRSGQRGYTF
CDR3 DNA: TGCGCCAGCAGCTCCCGGTCGGGGCAACGGGGCTACACCTTC
clone size: medium-sized
J gene: TRBJ1-2
V gene: TRBV5-1
D gene: .

CDR3 protein: CASSSGWQAF
CDR3 DNA: TGTGCCAGCAGTTCTGGATGGCAAGCGTTT
clone size: few
J gene: TRBJ1-1
V gene: TRBV7-2
D gene: .

CDR3 protein: CASSPGQGNNQPQHF
CDR3 DNA: TGCGCCAGCAGCCCGGGACAGGGGAACAATCAGCCCCAGCATTTT
clone size: many
J gene: TRBJ1-5
V gene: TRBV5-1
D gene: TRBD1

CDR3 protein: CASTPRGNRYNEQFF
CDR3 DNA: TGTGCCAGCACCCCCCGTGGGAACAGGTACAATGAGCAGTTCTTC
clone size: many
J gene: TRBJ2-1
V gene: TRBV12-3/TRBV12-4
D gene: .

CDR3 protein: CASRRGLAMVHEHFF
CDR3 DNA: TGTGCCAGCAGACGAGGACTAGCTATGGTCCATGAGCATTTCTTC
clone size: few
J gene: TRBJ2-1
V gene: TRBV6-1
D gene: TRBD2

CDR3 protein: CASSDTGVAQGVEAFF
CDR3 DNA: TGCGCCAGCAGTGATACCGGGGTTGCCCAGGGTGTTGAAGCTTTCTTT
clone size: medium-sized
J gene: TRBJ1-1
V gene: TRBV10-1
D gene: .

CDR3 protein: CASSDAATRDYGYTF
CDR3 DNA: TGTGCCAGCAGTGACGCAGCAACCAGGGACTATGGCTACACCTTC
clone size: medium-sized
J gene: TRBJ1-2
V gene: TRBV6-1
D gene: .

CDR3 protein: CASATGSGNTIYF
CDR3 DNA: TGTGCCAGCGCGACAGGGTCTGGAAACACCATATATTTT
clone size: many
J gene: TRBJ1-3
V gene: TRBV18
D gene: TRBD1

CDR3 protein: CASGRLGLTGELFF
CDR3 DNA: TGTGCCAGCGGCCGACTAGGCCTCACCGGGGAGCTGTTTTTT
clone size: .
J gene: TRBJ2-2
V gene: TRBV2
D gene: .

CDR3 protein: CASVSGGSTDTQYF
CDR3 DNA: TGCGCCAGCGTCAGCGGGGGAAGCACAGATACGCAGTATTTT
clone size: .
J gene: TRBJ2-3
V gene: TRBV5-1
D gene: TRBD2

CDR3 protein: CASTTGTGGYQPQHF
CDR3 DNA: TGTGCCAGCACCACCGGGACAGGGGGCTATCAGCCCCAGCATTTT
clone size: .
J gene: TRBJ1-5
V gene: TRBV5-6
D gene: TRBD1

CDR3 protein: CASSLQHNTEAFF
CDR3 DNA: TGTGCCAGCAGTCTCCAACATAACACTGAAGCTTTCTTT
clone size: many
J gene: TRBJ1-1
V gene: TRBV12-3/TRBV12-4
D gene: .

CDR3 protein: CASSPGGGGENTDTQYF
CDR3 DNA: TGCGCCAGCAGCCCCGGGGGGGGGGGCGAGAACACAGATACGCAGTATTTT
clone size: many
J gene: TRBJ2-3
V gene: TRBV5-1
D gene: TRBD2

CDR3 protein: CASSFSGVYEQYF
CDR3 DNA: TGTGCCAGCAGTTTTAGCGGGGTGTACGAGCAGTACTTC
clone size: few
J gene: TRBJ2-7
V gene: TRBV12-3/TRBV12-4
D gene: TRBD2

CDR3 protein: CASSPYRTGTNSPLHF
CDR3 DNA: TGTGCCAGCAGTCCATACCGGACAGGGACCAATTCACCCCTCCACTTT
clone size: medium-sized
J gene: TRBJ1-6
V gene: TRBV28
D gene: TRBD1

CDR3 protein: CASSWADRKFFSGANVLTF
CDR3 DNA: TGCGCCAGCAGCTGGGCCGACAGGAAATTCTTCTCTGGGGCCAACGTCCTGACTTTC
clone size: .
J gene: TRBJ2-6
V gene: TRBV5-1
D gene: .

CDR3 protein: CASSLWGGWSGYTF
CDR3 DNA: TGTGCCAGCAGTCTCTGGGGGGGATGGAGTGGCTACACCTTC
clone size: medium-sized
J gene: TRBJ1-2
V gene: TRBV6-1
D gene: .

CDR3 protein: CASSLGTEAFF
CDR3 DNA: TGCGCCAGCAGCTTAGGGACTGAAGCTTTCTTT
clone size: .
J gene: TRBJ1-1
V gene: TRBV5-1
D gene: .

CDR3 protein: CASSAGTSDLYEQYF
CDR3 DNA: TGTGCCAGCTCAGCGGGGACTAGCGATCTCTACGAGCAGTACTTC
clone size: many
J gene: TRBJ2-7
V gene: TRBV18
D gene: TRBD2

CDR3 protein: CASSLRRREGRTDTQYF
CDR3 DNA: TGCGCCAGCAGCTTGCGAAGGCGGGAGGGCCGAACAGATACGCAGTATTTT
clone size: many
J gene: TRBJ2-3
V gene: TRBV5-1
D gene: TRBD2

CDR3 protein: CASRLLGRVGLFEQYF
CDR3 DNA: TGTGCCAGCAGACTCCTAGGACGGGTTGGCTTGTTCGAGCAGTACTTC
clone size: few
J gene: TRBJ2-7
V gene: TRBV6-1
D gene: .

CDR3 protein: CASNPPGRIVGQETQYF
CDR3 DNA: TGTGCCAGCAATCCACCAGGCCGGATTGTGGGCCAAGAGACCCAGTACTTC
clone size: .
J gene: TRBJ2-5
V gene: TRBV6-1
D gene: .